Each of the 5 T cell receptor beta chains below was sequenced from the same sample in a study of CD8 T cells in ankylosing spondylitis. Their target antigens are unknown. One entry per CDR3 protein, called by TCRdb with MiXCR from the 5' RACE reads. The repertoire holds about 390,000 distinct CDR3 sequences, with 20% to 25% as singletons. Study-level results: Ankylosing spondylitis blood appeared to be characterized by a TCR beta motif of 7 to 9 highly homologous variants.

Specimen: blood, either unsorted or a sorted T cell fraction (not recorded which). These receptors all come from a male donor with ankylosing spondylitis.

This rearrangement joins TRBV5-1 to TRBJ1-1; D unresolved. V lost 4 bases to trimming and J lost 0 bases, with 13 bases between them. This CDR3 comprises 15 residues. The germline V gene encodes CDR1 SGHRS and CDR2 YFSETQ. CDR3 loop: CASSTAQSMNTEAFF. CDR3 in DNA: TGCGCCAGCAGCACCGCCCAGAGTATGAACACTGAAGCTTTCTTT.

This clonotype was seen a few times. The V call is TRBV7-9, the J call TRBJ1-1; a possible D gene is TRBD1 (5 bases). Germline V CDR1 and CDR2: SEHNR, FQNEAQ (reference sequence). The CDR3 is 11 amino acids. Trimming shortened V by 4 bases and J by 11 bases, and 11 bases separated the two germline ends. Here the CDR3 reads CASSSGRTAFF. The DNA of the CDR3 is TGTGCCAGCAGCTCGGGACGGACGGCTTTCTTT. The whole variable domain, filled in from reference TRBV7-9 and TRBJ1-1, reads DTGVSQNPRHKITKRGQNVTFRCDPISEHNRLYWYRQTLGQGPEFLTYFQNEAQLEKSRLLSDRFSAERPKGSFSTLEIQRTEQGDSAMYLCASSSGRTAFFGQGTRLTVV.

In its sample, this clonotype was seen a few times. This may be a read error: a much more frequent sequence differs by one nucleotide. The V gene is TRBV9, the J gene TRBJ2-2; D not certain. The CDR3 runs to 12 residues. Germline V gene lookup returns CDR1 SGDLS and CDR2 YYNGEE. V lost 1 base and J 2 bases, leaving 0 bases between the germline ends. This chain's CDR3 is CASSVNTGELFF. The CDR3 region has the DNA TGTGCCAGCAGCGTAAACACCGGGGAGCTGTTTTTT.

The chain uses TRBV20-1 and TRBJ2-5, with 7 bases lining up with TRBD2. Germline V CDR1 and CDR2: DFQATT, SNEGSKA (reference sequence). The CDR3 length is 15 residues. Germline trimming cut 5 bases from V and 5 bases from J; bases unmatched to any gene: 14. The CDR3 here is CSAEKSGLLGETQYF. The CDR3 nucleotides are TGCAGTGCTGAAAAGTCGGGACTACTAGGCGAGACCCAGTACTTC.

This clonotype occurred a few times. This chain joins TRBV18 and TRBJ1-2; D possibly corresponds to TRBD1 (6 bases). CDR1 KGHSH and CDR2 LQKENI come from the germline V gene. Trimming pared 2 bases from V and 2 bases from J, leaving 18 bases between. CDR3 length: 17 amino acids. CDR3 loop: CASSPILVGQTNYGYTF. CDR3 sequence (DNA): TGTGCCAGCTCACCAATTCTAGTCGGACAGACGAACTATGGCTACACCTTC.